This TCR beta chain stems from a study of blood T cell repertoires in COVID-19. Study information: The analysed material was cDNA or gDNA that came from T cells, B-cell-depleted T cells, or PBMCs.

How the authors handled the data: Reference gene primers were amplified, and this amplification served to estimate nucleated cell counts. Sequencing used immunoSEQ multiplex PCR; TCRdb keeps in-frame clones, though not all of them. V and J calls plus clone size are reproduced from that table; the DNA served to infer D and trimming. Of under 100,000 clones listed, over 70% were seen once; the top ten hold around a quarter. The CDR3 is 13 amino acids. Germline lookup yields CDR1 MNHEY and CDR2 SVGAGI. V dropped 10 bases and J dropped 10; count of bases not matched to a gene: 8. The chain links TRBV6-5 to TRBJ1-6; 9 bases match TRBD1. Sample: peripheral blood. This clonotype originated in a man older than 75 with active or convalescent COVID-19. CDR3 region: CATGDRVISPLHF. The CDR3 DNA reads as TGTGCCACAGGGGACAGGGTGATATCACCCCTCCACTTT.